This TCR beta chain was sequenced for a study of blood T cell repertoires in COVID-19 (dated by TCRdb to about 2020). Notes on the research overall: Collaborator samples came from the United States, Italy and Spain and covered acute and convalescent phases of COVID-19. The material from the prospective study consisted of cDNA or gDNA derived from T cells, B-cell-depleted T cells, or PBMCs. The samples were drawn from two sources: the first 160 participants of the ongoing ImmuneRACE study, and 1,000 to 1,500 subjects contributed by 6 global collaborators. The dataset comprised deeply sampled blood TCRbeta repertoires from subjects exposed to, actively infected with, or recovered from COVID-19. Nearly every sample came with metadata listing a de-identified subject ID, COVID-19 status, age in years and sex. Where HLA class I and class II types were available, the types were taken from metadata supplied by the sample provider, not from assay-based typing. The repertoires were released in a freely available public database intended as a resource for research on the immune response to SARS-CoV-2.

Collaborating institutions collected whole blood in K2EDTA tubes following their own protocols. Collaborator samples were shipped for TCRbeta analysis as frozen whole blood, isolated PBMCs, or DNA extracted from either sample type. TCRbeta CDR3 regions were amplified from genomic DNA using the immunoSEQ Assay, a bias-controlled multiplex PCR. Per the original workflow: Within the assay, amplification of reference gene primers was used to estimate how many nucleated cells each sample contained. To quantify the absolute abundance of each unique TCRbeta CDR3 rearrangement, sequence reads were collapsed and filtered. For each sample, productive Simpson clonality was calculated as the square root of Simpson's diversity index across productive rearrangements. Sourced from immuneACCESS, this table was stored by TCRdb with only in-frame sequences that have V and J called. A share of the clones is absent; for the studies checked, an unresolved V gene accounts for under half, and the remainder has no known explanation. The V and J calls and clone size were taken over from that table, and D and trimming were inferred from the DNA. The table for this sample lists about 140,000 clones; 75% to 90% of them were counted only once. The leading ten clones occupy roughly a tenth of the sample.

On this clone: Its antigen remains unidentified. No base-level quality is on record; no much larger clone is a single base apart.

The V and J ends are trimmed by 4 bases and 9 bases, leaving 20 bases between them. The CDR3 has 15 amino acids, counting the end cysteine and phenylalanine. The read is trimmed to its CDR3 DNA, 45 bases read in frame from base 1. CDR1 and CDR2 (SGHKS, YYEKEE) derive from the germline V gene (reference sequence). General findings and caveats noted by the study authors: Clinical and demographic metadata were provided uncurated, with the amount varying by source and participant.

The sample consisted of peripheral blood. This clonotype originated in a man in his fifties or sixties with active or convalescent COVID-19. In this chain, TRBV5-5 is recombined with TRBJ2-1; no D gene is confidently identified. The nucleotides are TGTGCCAGCAGCCCGACCTTGGGCCCTTTAAGTGAGCAGTTCTTC. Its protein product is CASSPTLGPLSEQFF.